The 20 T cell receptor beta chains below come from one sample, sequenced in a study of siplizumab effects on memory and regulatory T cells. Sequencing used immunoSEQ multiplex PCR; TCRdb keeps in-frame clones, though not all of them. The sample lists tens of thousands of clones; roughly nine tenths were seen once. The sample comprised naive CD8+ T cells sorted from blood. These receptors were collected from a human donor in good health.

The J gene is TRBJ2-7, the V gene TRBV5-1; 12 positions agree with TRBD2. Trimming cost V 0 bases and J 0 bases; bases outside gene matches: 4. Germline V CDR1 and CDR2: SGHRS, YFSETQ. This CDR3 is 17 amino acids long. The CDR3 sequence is CASSLGLAGANSYEQYF. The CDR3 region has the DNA TGCGCCAGCAGCTTGGGACTAGCGGGAGCGAACTCCTACGAGCAGTACTTC.

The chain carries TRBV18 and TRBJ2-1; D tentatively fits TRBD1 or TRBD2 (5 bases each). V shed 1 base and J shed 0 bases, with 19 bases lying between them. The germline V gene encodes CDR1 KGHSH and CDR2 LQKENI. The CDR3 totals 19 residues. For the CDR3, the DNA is TGTGCCAGCTCACCACGGGCCGAAGAGGGGCCTAGCTCCTACAATGAGCAGTTCTTC. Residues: CASSPRAEEGPSSYNEQFF.

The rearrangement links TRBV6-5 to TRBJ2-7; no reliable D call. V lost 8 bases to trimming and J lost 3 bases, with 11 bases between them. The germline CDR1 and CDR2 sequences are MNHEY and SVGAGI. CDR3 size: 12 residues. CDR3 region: CASCPGFYEQYF. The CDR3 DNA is TGTGCCAGCTGTCCAGGCTTCTACGAGCAGTACTTC.

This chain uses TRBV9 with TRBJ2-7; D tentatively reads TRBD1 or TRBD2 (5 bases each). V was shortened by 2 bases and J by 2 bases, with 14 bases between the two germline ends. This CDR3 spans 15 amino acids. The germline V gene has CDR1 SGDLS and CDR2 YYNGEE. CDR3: CASSVMPQGPYEQYF. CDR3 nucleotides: TGTGCCAGCAGCGTCATGCCCCAGGGACCCTACGAGCAGTACTTC.

CDR3 in DNA: TGCAGCGTAAGGACGGTCTACAATGAGCAGTTCTTC. It is translated as CSVRTVYNEQFF. The chain employs TRBV29-1 and TRBJ2-1; D not resolved. The germline gives CDR1 SQVTM, CDR2 ANQGSEA. Trimming stripped 6 bases from V and 3 bases from J, with 9 bases between. The CDR3 spans 12 residues.

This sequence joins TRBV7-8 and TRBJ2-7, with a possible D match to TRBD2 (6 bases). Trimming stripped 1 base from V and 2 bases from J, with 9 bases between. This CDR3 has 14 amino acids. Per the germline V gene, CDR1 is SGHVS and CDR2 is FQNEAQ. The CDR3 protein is CASSLGRGTYEQYF. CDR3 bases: TGTGCCAGCAGCTTAGGTCGGGGGACCTACGAGCAGTACTTC.

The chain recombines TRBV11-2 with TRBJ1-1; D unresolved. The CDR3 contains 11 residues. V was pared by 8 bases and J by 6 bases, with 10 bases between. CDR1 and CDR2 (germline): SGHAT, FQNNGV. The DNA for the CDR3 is TGTGCCAGCGGCGGGAGCGCTGAAGCTTTCTTT. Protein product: CASGGSAEAFF. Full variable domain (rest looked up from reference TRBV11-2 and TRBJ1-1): EAGVAQSPRYKIIEKRQSVAFWCNPISGHATLYWYQQILGQGPKLLIQFQNNGVVDDSQLPKDRFSAERLKGVDSTLKIQPAKLEDSAVYLCASGGSAEAFFGQGTRLTVV.

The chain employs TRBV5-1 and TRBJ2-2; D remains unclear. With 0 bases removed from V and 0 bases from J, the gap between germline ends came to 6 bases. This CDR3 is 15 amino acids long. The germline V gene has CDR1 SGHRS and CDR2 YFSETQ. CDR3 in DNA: TGCGCCAGCAGCTTGGTACAGACGAACACCGGGGAGCTGTTTTTT. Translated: CASSLVQTNTGELFF. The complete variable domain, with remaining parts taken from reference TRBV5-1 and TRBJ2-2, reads KAGVTQTPRYLIKTRGQQVTLSCSPISGHRSVSWYQQTPGQGLQFLFEYFSETQRNKGNFPGRFSGRQFSNSRSEMNVSTLELGDSALYLCASSLVQTNTGELFFGEGSRLTVL.

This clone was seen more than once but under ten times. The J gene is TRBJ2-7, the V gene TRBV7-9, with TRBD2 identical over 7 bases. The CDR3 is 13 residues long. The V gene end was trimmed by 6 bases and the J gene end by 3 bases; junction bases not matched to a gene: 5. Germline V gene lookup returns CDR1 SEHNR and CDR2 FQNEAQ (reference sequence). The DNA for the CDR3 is TGTGCCAGCAGTGGGGAGGGGTACTACGAGCAGTACTTC. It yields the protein CASSGEGYYEQYF. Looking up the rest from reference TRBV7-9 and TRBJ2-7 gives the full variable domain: DTGVSQNPRHKITKRGQNVTFRCDPISEHNRLYWYRQTLGQGPEFLTYFQNEAQLEKSRLLSDRFSAERPKGSFSTLEIQRTEQGDSAMYLCASSGEGYYEQYFGPGTRLTVT.

In DNA form, the CDR3 reads TGTGCCAGCCGGGCATTGAGGGGTGTGAACACTGAAGCTTTCTTT. Protein product: CASRALRGVNTEAFF. The rearrangement joins TRBV6-1 to TRBJ1-1, with D perhaps TRBD1 (5 bases). V lost 8 bases and J 0 bases, leaving 16 bases between the germline ends. This CDR3 spans 15 amino acids. Germline assignment: CDR1 MNHNS and CDR2 SASEGT.

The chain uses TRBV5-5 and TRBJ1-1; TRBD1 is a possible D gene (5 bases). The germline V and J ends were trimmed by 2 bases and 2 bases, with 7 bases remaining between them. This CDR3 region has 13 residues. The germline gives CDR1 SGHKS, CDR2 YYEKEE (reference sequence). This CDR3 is CASSFGQNTEAFF. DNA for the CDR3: TGTGCCAGCAGCTTTGGACAAAACACTGAAGCTTTCTTT. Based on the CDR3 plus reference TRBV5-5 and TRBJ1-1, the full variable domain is DAGVTQSPTHLIKTRGQQVTLRCSPISGHKSVSWYQQVLGQGPQFIFQYYEKEERGRGNFPDRFSARQFPNYSSELNVNALLLGDSALYLCASSFGQNTEAFFGQGTRLTVV.

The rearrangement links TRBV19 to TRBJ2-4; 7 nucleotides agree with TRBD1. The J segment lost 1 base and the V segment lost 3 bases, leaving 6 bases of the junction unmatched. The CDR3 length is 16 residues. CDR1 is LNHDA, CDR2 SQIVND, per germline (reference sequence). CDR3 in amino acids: CASSIGQGEAKNIQYF. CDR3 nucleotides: TGTGCCAGTAGTATTGGCCAGGGGGAGGCCAAAAACATTCAGTACTTC.

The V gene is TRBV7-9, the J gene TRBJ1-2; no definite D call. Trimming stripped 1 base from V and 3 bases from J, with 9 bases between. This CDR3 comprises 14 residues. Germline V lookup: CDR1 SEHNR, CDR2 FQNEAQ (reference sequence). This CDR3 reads CASSLVDSDYGYTF. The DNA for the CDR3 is TGTGCCAGCAGCTTAGTTGATAGTGACTATGGCTACACCTTC.

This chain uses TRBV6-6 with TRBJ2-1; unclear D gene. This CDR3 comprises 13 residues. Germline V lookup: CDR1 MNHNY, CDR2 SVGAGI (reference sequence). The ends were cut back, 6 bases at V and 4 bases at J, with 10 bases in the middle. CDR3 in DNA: TGTGCCAGCAGCCCCGGATCTTACAATGAGCAGTTCTTC. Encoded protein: CASSPGSYNEQFF.

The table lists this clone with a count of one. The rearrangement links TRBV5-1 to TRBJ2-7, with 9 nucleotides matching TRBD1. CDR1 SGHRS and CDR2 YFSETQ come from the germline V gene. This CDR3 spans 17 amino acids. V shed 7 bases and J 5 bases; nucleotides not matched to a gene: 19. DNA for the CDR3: TGCGCCAGCCCTGAAGGGGGAGTGGGACAGGGAAGGGACGAGCAGTACTTC. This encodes CASPEGGVGQGRDEQYF.

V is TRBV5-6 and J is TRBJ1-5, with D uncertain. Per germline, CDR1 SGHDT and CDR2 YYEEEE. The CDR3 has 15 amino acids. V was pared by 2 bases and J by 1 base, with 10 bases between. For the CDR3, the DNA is TGTGCCAGCAGCTTCATCGGCGGCAGCAATCAGCCCCAGCATTTT. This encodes CASSFIGGSNQPQHF. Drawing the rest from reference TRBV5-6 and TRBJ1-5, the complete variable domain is DAGVTQSPTHLIKTRGQQVTLRCSPKSGHDTVSWYQQALGQGPQFIFQYYEEEERQRGNFPDRFSGHQFPNYSSELNVNALLLGDSALYLCASSFIGGSNQPQHFGDGTRLSIL.

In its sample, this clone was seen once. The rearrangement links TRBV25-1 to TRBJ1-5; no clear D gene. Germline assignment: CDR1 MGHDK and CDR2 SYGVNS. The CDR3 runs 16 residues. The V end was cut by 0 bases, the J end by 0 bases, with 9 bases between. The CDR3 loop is CASSEYPGDSNQPQHF. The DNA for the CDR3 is TGTGCCAGCAGTGAATATCCCGGTGATAGCAATCAGCCCCAGCATTTT.

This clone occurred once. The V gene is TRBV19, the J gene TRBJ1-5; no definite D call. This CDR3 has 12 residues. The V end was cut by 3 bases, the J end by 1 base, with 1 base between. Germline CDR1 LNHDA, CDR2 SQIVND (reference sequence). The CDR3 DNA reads TGTGCCAGTAGTATGAGCAATCAGCCCCAGCATTTT. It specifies CASSMSNQPQHF.

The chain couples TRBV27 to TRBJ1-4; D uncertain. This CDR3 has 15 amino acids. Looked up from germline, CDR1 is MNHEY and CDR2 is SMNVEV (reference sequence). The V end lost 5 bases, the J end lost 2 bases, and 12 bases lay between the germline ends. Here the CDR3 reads CASSTVAMTNEKLFF. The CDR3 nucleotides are TGTGCCAGCAGTACCGTCGCGATGACTAATGAAAAACTGTTTTTT.

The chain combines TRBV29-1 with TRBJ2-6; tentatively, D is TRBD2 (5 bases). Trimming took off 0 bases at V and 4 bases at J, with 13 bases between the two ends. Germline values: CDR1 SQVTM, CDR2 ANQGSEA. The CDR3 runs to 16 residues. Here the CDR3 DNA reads TGCAGCGTTGAAGAATGGAGCGGTACCGGGGCCAACGTCCTGACTTTC. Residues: CSVEEWSGTGANVLTF.